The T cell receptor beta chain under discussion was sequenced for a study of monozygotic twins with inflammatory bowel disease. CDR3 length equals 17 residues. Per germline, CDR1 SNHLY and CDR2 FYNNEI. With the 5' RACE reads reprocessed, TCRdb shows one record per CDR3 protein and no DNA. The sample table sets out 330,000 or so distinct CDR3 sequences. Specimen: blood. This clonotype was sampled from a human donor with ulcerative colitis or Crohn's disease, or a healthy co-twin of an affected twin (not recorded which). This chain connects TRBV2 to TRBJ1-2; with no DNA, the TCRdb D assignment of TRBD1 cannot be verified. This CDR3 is CASRGGQGAELHYGYTF.